One and the same sample provided the 28 T cell receptor beta chains below, sequenced in a study of T cells in localized non-small cell lung cancer (dated by TCRdb to about 2020). Library preparation employed the immunoSEQ multiplex PCR assay. What TCRdb holds here is the immuneACCESS table cut down to in-frame rearrangements. Part of the clones is not present; checked against another copy, under half of the missing clones reflect an unresolved V gene, and the others are unexplained. For this sample the table gives 70,000 or so clones, of which approximately 88% were detected only once. The top ten clones comprise approximately 1.2% of the sample. This sample comprised peripheral blood, obtained before any cancer treatment. All receptors come from an older female donor with stage I lung adenocarcinoma.

V usage is TRBV9 and J usage is TRBJ2-7; 13 bases match TRBD2. The J segment lost 5 bases and the V segment lost 3 bases, leaving 5 bases of the junction unmatched. Germline CDR1 is SGDLS and CDR2 is YYNGEE. This CDR3 comprises 15 residues. This CDR3 reads CASSGTSGSTHEQYF. The DNA of the CDR3 is TGTGCCAGCAGCGGGACTAGCGGGAGTACCCACGAGCAGTACTTC. Full variable domain (outside the CDR3, taken from reference TRBV9 and TRBJ2-7): DSGVTQTPKHLITATGQRVTLRCSPRSGDLSVYWYQQSLDQGLQFLIQYYNGEERAKGNILERFSAQQFPDLHSELNLSSLELGDSALYFCASSGTSGSTHEQYFGPGTRLTVT.

This clone was seen a few times. The chain recombines TRBV5-6 with TRBJ1-2, with a weak D call TRBD1 (5 bases). The germline CDR1 and CDR2 sequences are SGHDT and YYEEEE. The CDR3 runs to 12 residues. The V and J ends lost 2 bases and 8 bases respectively, with 10 bases between them. CDR3 region: CASSLSGRGYTF. CDR3 sequence (DNA): TGTGCCAGCAGCTTATCGGGGCGGGGCTACACCTTC.

This chain connects TRBV4-1 to TRBJ1-6; D remains ambiguous. The V and J ends lost 1 base and 13 bases respectively, with 11 bases between them. The germline V gene has CDR1 MGHRA and CDR2 YSYEKL. The CDR3 is made up of 13 amino acids. Here the CDR3 reads CASSQVPVEPLHF. The CDR3 DNA is TGCGCCAGCAGCCAAGTCCCGGTAGAGCCCCTCCACTTT.

This clone was seen once. The V and J genes are TRBV28 and TRBJ2-3; 9 nucleotides line up with TRBD1. The CDR3 contains 15 residues. Per germline, CDR1 MDHEN and CDR2 SYDVKM. Unmatched junction bases numbered 4, after V lost 6 bases and J lost 0 bases. The CDR3 sequence: CASSPGTGSTDTQYF. In DNA, the CDR3 is TGTGCCAGCAGCCCCGGGACAGGGAGCACAGATACGCAGTATTTT.

The chain employs TRBV5-5 and TRBJ2-5; 10 nucleotides match TRBD2. The CDR3 length is 16 residues. CDR1 and CDR2 from the germline V gene are SGHKS and YYEKEE (reference sequence). The trim removed 0 bases at V and 4 bases at J, leaving 6 bases unmatched. The CDR3 nucleotides are TGTGCCAGCAGCTTGGAATCGGCTAGCGGGAGAGAGACCCAGTACTTC. This codes for CASSLESASGRETQYF.

This chain connects TRBV5-6 to TRBJ2-2; TRBD2 matches 12 bases. The CDR3 totals 16 residues. The ends lost 3 bases at V and 7 bases at J; junction bases unmatched: 7. CDR1 is SGHDT and CDR2 is YYEEEE in the germline V gene. The CDR3 spells CASSSLAGGTFGELFF. In nucleotides, the CDR3 is TGTGCCAGCAGCTCGCTAGCGGGGGGGACCTTCGGGGAGCTGTTTTTT.

V is TRBV10-3 and J is TRBJ2-1, with D unresolved. Germline loops: CDR1 ENHRY, CDR2 SYGVKD. The V gene lost 5 bases and the J gene lost 5 bases, with 7 bases spanning the gap. CDR3 length: 12 residues. The CDR3 DNA is TGTGCCATCAGTCAAGTGAACAATGAGCAGTTCTTC. Protein sequence: CAISQVNNEQFF.

The chain has TRBV4-2 and TRBJ2-3, with 10 bases matching TRBD2. V shed 0 bases and J 0 bases; nucleotides not matched to a gene: 9. CDR1 and CDR2 (germline): LGHNA, YNFKEQ. This CDR3 has 19 residues. The CDR3 loop reads CASSQDWLAGASSTDTQYF. The CDR3 nucleotides are TGTGCCAGCAGCCAAGATTGGCTAGCGGGAGCATCTAGCACAGATACGCAGTATTTT.

The chain is built from TRBV28 and TRBJ2-7; D is tentatively TRBD1 or TRBD2 (6 bases each). Germline CDR1 is MDHEN and CDR2 is SYDVKM. V was trimmed by 6 bases and J by 3 bases, leaving 15 bases between them. The CDR3 has 14 amino acids. The CDR3 sequence: CASSPGRGGYEQYF. In DNA, the CDR3 is TGTGCCAGCAGCCCCGGCAGGGGAGGCTACGAGCAGTACTTC.

The chain is built from TRBV29-1 and TRBJ1-2, with 9 bases that match TRBD1. This CDR3 region has 12 residues. Trimming at V came to 6 bases and at J to 8 bases, leaving 7 bases not matched to a gene. Germline V gene lookup returns CDR1 SQVTM and CDR2 ANQGSEA. The CDR3 DNA reads TGCAGCGTACCGGGACAGGGAGGAGGCTACACCTTC. Translating it yields CSVPGQGGGYTF.

The chain has TRBV28 and TRBJ1-2; no firm D call. From germline, CDR1 is MDHEN and CDR2 SYDVKM. V lost 0 bases and J lost 1, with 6 bases in between. The CDR3 runs 14 residues. The CDR3 reads CASSLWASNYGYTF. In DNA form, the CDR3 reads TGTGCCAGCAGTTTATGGGCCAGTAACTATGGCTACACCTTC.

The chain links TRBV2 to TRBJ1-2; perhaps TRBD1 as D (5 bases). CDR1 is SNHLY, CDR2 FYNNEI, per germline. V lost 6 bases and J lost 6, with 17 bases in between. The CDR3 runs to 14 residues. For the CDR3, the DNA is TGTGCCAGCAGCCCGACGAGGGACGTACATGGCTACACCTTC. Translated: CASSPTRDVHGYTF. The complete variable domain, with remaining parts taken from reference TRBV2 and TRBJ1-2, reads EPEVTQTPSHQVTQMGQEVILRCVPISNHLYFYWYRQILGQKVEFLVSFYNNEISEKSEIFDDQFSVERPDGSNFTLKIRSTKLEDSAMYFCASSPTRDVHGYTFGSGTRLTVV.

The J gene is TRBJ2-1, the V gene TRBV5-4; 11 nucleotides align to TRBD2. The CDR3 is 16 residues long. With V trimmed by 0 bases and J by 3 bases, 2 bases remained unmatched. The germline V gene encodes CDR1 SGHNT and CDR2 YYREEE (reference sequence). CDR3: CASSLGLAGIYNEQFF. DNA for the CDR3: TGTGCCAGCAGCTTGGGACTAGCGGGAATCTACAATGAGCAGTTCTTC.

V usage is TRBV6-6 and J usage is TRBJ1-5; a weak D match, TRBD1 (5 bases). V lost 0 bases to trimming and J lost 5 bases, with 5 bases between them. Germline V CDR1 and CDR2: MNHNY, SVGAGI (reference sequence). The CDR3 is 13 residues long. The CDR3: CASSYSGDQPQHF. The CDR3 DNA sequence: TGTGCCAGCAGTTACTCGGGGGATCAGCCCCAGCATTTT.

The J gene is TRBJ1-2, the V gene TRBV2; D may be TRBD1 (6 bases). V dropped 4 bases and J dropped 8 bases, with 11 bases sitting between them. The CDR3 contains 12 residues. Per the germline V gene, CDR1 is SNHLY and CDR2 is FYNNEI. The CDR3 loop is CASSGTVSGYTF. The CDR3 DNA is TGTGCCAGCAGTGGGACAGTCTCCGGCTACACCTTC.

By proportion, this clone is medium-sized. The V gene is TRBV19, the J gene TRBJ2-2; tentatively, D is TRBD2 (6 bases). Germline assignment: CDR1 LNHDA and CDR2 SQIVND (reference sequence). The V gene lost 3 bases and the J gene lost 2 bases, with 7 bases spanning the gap. The CDR3 sequence is 14 residues long. The CDR3 protein is CASSMGLNTGELFF. CDR3 nucleotide sequence: TGTGCCAGTAGTATGGGACTTAACACCGGGGAGCTGTTTTTT.

V usage is TRBV27 and J usage is TRBJ2-3; 9 nucleotides line up with TRBD2. V lost 4 bases and J lost 2; bases outside the gene matches: 4. The germline CDR1 and CDR2 sequences are MNHEY and SMNVEV (reference sequence). This CDR3 is 15 amino acids long. This chain's CDR3 is CASSWTSALTDTQYF. The CDR3 DNA reads as TGTGCCAGCAGTTGGACTAGCGCCCTCACAGATACGCAGTATTTT.

The sample holds a few counts of this clone. The V call is TRBV5-6, the J call TRBJ1-2; a weak D match, TRBD1 (5 bases). The germline CDR1 and CDR2 sequences are SGHDT and YYEEEE. The CDR3 totals 14 residues. V was shortened by 5 bases and J by 6 bases, with 17 bases between the two germline ends. CDR3 protein: CASSLPGGMDGYTF. The CDR3 DNA reads TGTGCCAGCAGTCTTCCGGGGGGTATGGATGGCTACACCTTC.

In its sample, this clone was seen once. V and J are TRBV7-3 and TRBJ1-1; D may be TRBD1 (5 bases). Per germline, CDR1 SGHTA and CDR2 FQGTGA. The CDR3 has 14 residues. V was clipped by 5 bases and J by 5 bases, with 15 bases between them. CDR3 DNA: TGTGCCAGCAGCCCATCGGGGGTAGGAACTGAAGCTTTCTTT. It codes for CASSPSGVGTEAFF.

J is TRBJ1-2 and V is TRBV18; no clear D. V shed 4 bases and J shed 8 bases, with 14 bases lying between them. This CDR3 is 13 amino acids long. Germline CDR1 KGHSH, CDR2 LQKENI. The CDR3 coding sequence is TGTGCCAGCTCACAACACGAACACATGGGCTACACCTTC. Encoded protein: CASSQHEHMGYTF.

This chain uses TRBV5-1 with TRBJ2-6; D gene ambiguous. The CDR3 is 14 amino acids. In germline, CDR1 is SGHRS, CDR2 YFSETQ. The V end lost 0 bases, the J end lost 0 bases, and 1 base lay between the germline ends. The CDR3 loop is CASSLVSGANVLTF. As DNA, the CDR3 is TGCGCCAGCAGCTTGGTCTCTGGGGCCAACGTCCTGACTTTC.

This sequence joins TRBV11-1 and TRBJ2-7; 9 bases fit TRBD1. This CDR3 has 16 amino acids. V lost 5 bases to trimming and J lost 4 bases; unmatched junction nucleotides: 12. Germline values: CDR1 SGHAT, CDR2 FQDESV (reference sequence). CDR3: CASSPQRTGEVYEQYF. In nucleotides, the CDR3 is TGTGCCAGCAGCCCACAACGGACAGGGGAGGTATACGAGCAGTACTTC. Together with reference TRBV11-1 and TRBJ2-7, the CDR3 gives the full variable domain: EAEVAQSPRYKITEKSQAVAFWCDPISGHATLYWYRQILGQGPELLVQFQDESVVDDSQLPKDRFSAERLKGVDSTLKIQPAELGDSAMYLCASSPQRTGEVYEQYFGPGTRLTVT.

This clone showed up just once. The V gene is TRBV5-6, the J gene TRBJ1-1; 9 bases fit TRBD1. Germline CDR1 and CDR2: SGHDT and YYEEEE. This CDR3 comprises 16 residues. V lost 1 base to trimming and J lost 6 bases; unmatched junction nucleotides: 10. CDR3 coding DNA: TGTGCCAGCAGCTTGATTTCTACAGGGGGCGCCTCTGAAGCTTTCTTT. It specifies CASSLISTGGASEAFF. The whole variable domain, remainder taken from reference TRBV5-6 and TRBJ1-1, is DAGVTQSPTHLIKTRGQQVTLRCSPKSGHDTVSWYQQALGQGPQFIFQYYEEEERQRGNFPDRFSGHQFPNYSSELNVNALLLGDSALYLCASSLISTGGASEAFFGQGTRLTVV.

The chain couples TRBV4-1 to TRBJ1-2; no definite D call. V dropped 0 bases and J dropped 8 bases, with 19 bases sitting between them. This CDR3 is built from 16 residues. Germline-derived CDR1 and CDR2 are MGHRA and YSYEKL. DNA of the CDR3: TGCGCCAGCAGCCAAGATTGGCCAGGCCCCGCCCAAGGCTACACCTTC. As protein: CASSQDWPGPAQGYTF.

The chain combines TRBV19 with TRBJ1-3; possibly TRBD1 for D (6 bases). Germline lookup yields CDR1 LNHDA and CDR2 SQIVND (reference sequence). The CDR3 consists of 15 residues. Deletions cut 1 base from V and 2 bases from J, with 9 bases between. CDR3 sequence (DNA): TGTGCCAGTAGTATAGTCGGACAGACTGGAAACACCATATATTTT. It is translated as CASSIVGQTGNTIYF.

The V and J genes are TRBV15 and TRBJ2-3, with 7 bases fitting TRBD2. CDR3 size: 18 residues. Germline CDR1 is LNHNV and CDR2 is YYDKDF (reference sequence). The ends lost 1 base at V and 1 base at J; junction bases unmatched: 11. CDR3 nucleotides: TGTGCCACCAGCAGAGGGGTAGCGGGCGTCCCTGGCACAGATACGCAGTATTTT. It specifies CATSRGVAGVPGTDTQYF.

The gene calls are TRBV25-1 and TRBJ1-2, with D possibly matching TRBD1 (6 bases). The V gene lost 2 bases and the J gene lost 7 bases, with 23 bases spanning the gap. The CDR3 is made up of 17 amino acids. CDR1 is MGHDK, CDR2 SYGVNS, per germline. CDR3 in DNA: TGTGCCAGCAGTGAAACAGAAGCGACAGGTCTCAGAGGTGGCTACACCTTC. It translates to CASSETEATGLRGGYTF.

This clone was seen only once. Additional DNA sequences in this sample encode the identical CDR3. The J gene is TRBJ2-3, the V gene TRBV7-9; no clear D. V was shortened by 2 bases and J by 6 bases, with 9 bases between the two germline ends. Germline V lookup: CDR1 SEHNR, CDR2 FQNEAQ (reference sequence). The CDR3 totals 13 residues. The CDR3 coding sequence is TGTGCCAGCAGCTTATACTCGACGGATACGCAGTATTTT. Translated: CASSLYSTDTQYF.